The TCR beta chain under discussion was sequenced for a study of T cells in localized non-small cell lung cancer. The germline V and J ends were trimmed by 1 base and 8 bases, with 8 bases remaining between them. Germline CDR1 and CDR2: SEHNR and FQNEAQ (reference sequence). CDR3 length: 13 amino acids. A note on this clone: Its antigen is as yet unknown.

Assay: immunoSEQ multiplex PCR; the TCRdb copy retains only in-frame clones and omits some. The profile shows fewer than 45,000 clones, more than 75% of them singletons. Study-wide results and limits: Across samples, adjacent lung featured a median roughly 56 of the top 100 tumor clones. Uninvolved adjacent lung showed the highest T cell clonality, exceeding tumor. Tumor samples were not multi-region, leaving intratumor heterogeneity unexcluded. With higher T cell density in blood came longer overall survival.

V and J are TRBV7-9 and TRBJ2-2; D call uncertain. The material was peripheral blood, obtained before any cancer treatment. This TCR derives from a man aged 35 to 69 with stage I lung adenocarcinoma. CDR3 loop: CASSLGTSGELFF. The CDR3 DNA reads TGTGCCAGCAGCTTAGGGACGTCTGGGGAGCTGTTTTTT.